The sequence of this T cell receptor (beta chain) was determined in a study of blood T cell repertoires in COVID-19. The repertoire was sequenced with immunoSEQ multiplex PCR; TCRdb's copy has only in-frame clones and lacks some. The data show approximately 200,000 clones, with approximately 81% seen just once and roughly a sixth held by the top ten. Deletions cut 0 bases from V and 14 bases from J, with 14 bases between. CDR3 length equals 14 residues. Germline loops: CDR1 SGHAT, CDR2 FQNNGV. The specimen sequenced was PBMCs or T cells enriched from blood (not recorded which). The V call is TRBV11-2, the J call TRBJ1-6; D gene unclear. This clonotype was obtained from a man in his forties or fifties who had recovered from COVID-19. The DNA for the CDR3 is TGTGCCAGCAGCTTAGAATTGGCGGCCCGTACCCTCCACTTT. This encodes CASSLELAARTLHF.